These 26 T cell receptor beta chains were sequenced from one sample in a study of T cell repertoires in cytomegalovirus infection. TCRdb reprocessed the reads with MiXCR, giving one entry per CDR3 protein. In the table there are some 400,000 distinct CDR3 sequences, over 15% of which are singletons. Sequencing was performed on PBMCs. The source is a human donor in good health (CMV status not recorded). Some clones in this sample may be carry-over from other donors' samples.

There are a few counts of this clonotype. Here the CDR3 reads CASSLTPLAGGQWGEQFF. CDR3 DNA sequence: TGCGCCAGCAGCCTCACCCCGCTGGCGGGGGGGCAATGGGGTGAGCAGTTCTTC. V is TRBV4-1 and J is TRBJ2-1; 9 positions agree with TRBD2. The junction had 19 bases not matched to a gene; V was cut back by 4 bases and J by 9 bases. Per germline, CDR1 MGHRA and CDR2 YSYEKL. CDR3 length: 18 residues.

The chain couples TRBV2 to TRBJ2-1; 8 bases are a match to TRBD1. The CDR3 is made up of 15 amino acids. Losses at the gene ends were 8 bases for V and 2 bases for J; bases not matched to a gene: 8. Germline-derived CDR1 and CDR2 are SNHLY and FYNNEI. CDR3 loop: CASPSIRGPYNEQFF. CDR3 DNA: TGTGCCAGCCCGAGTATCAGGGGGCCCTACAATGAGCAGTTCTTC.

This clonotype was seen many times. This sequence joins TRBV7-2 and TRBJ2-1; D not resolved. The CDR3 extends over 13 amino acids. V gave up 2 bases and J gave up 0 bases, with 2 bases separating them. CDR1 and CDR2 from the germline V gene are SGHTA and FQGNSA. The CDR3 sequence: CASSLSSYNEQFF. The DNA for the CDR3 is TGTGCCAGCAGCTTAAGCTCCTACAATGAGCAGTTCTTC.

This clonotype was found many times. CDR3 nucleotides: TGCGCCAGCAGCCAAGTGGCCCCCTCAACTAGCGGATACTACAATGAGCAGTTCTTC. Its translation: CASSQVAPSTSGYYNEQFF. The V call is TRBV4-3, the J call TRBJ2-1; 8 positions match TRBD2. Looked up from germline, CDR1 is LGHNA and CDR2 is YSLEER. The J segment lost 3 bases and the V segment lost 1 base, leaving 14 bases of the junction unmatched. The CDR3 extends over 19 amino acids.

This clonotype was observed many times. V and J are TRBV7-2 and TRBJ2-5, with TRBD1 matching over 9 bases. Trimming removed 5 bases from V and 5 bases from J; junction bases left unmatched: 3. The CDR3 loop spans 13 amino acids. Germline V lookup: CDR1 SGHTA, CDR2 FQGNSA. DNA of the CDR3: TGTGCCAGCAGCGTAGACAGGGGGGAGACCCAGTACTTC. Translation gives CASSVDRGETQYF.

The chain combines TRBV20-1 with TRBJ1-3; D gene uncertain. Per the germline V gene, CDR1 is DFQATT and CDR2 is SNEGSKA (reference sequence). The V end was cut by 3 bases, the J end by 2 bases, with 8 bases between. This CDR3 spans 13 amino acids. The CDR3 loop reads CSASGEAGNTIYF. CDR3 coding DNA: TGCAGTGCTAGTGGGGAGGCTGGAAACACCATATATTTT.

This clonotype was recorded a few times. V usage is TRBV4-1 and J usage is TRBJ2-5, with 7 bases matching TRBD2. Trimming took 0 bases from V and 5 from J; bases not matched to a gene: 9. Germline V gives CDR1 MGHRA, CDR2 YSYEKL. This CDR3 has 16 amino acids. This chain's CDR3 is CASSQDPPGAGETQYF. DNA of the CDR3: TGCGCCAGCAGCCAAGATCCGCCGGGAGCGGGGGAGACCCAGTACTTC.

V usage is TRBV7-2 and J usage is TRBJ2-2; D may be TRBD2 (5 bases). The CDR3 length is 15 residues. V gave up 1 base and J gave up 5 bases, with 11 bases separating them. Germline V lookup: CDR1 SGHTA, CDR2 FQGNSA. In DNA, the CDR3 is TGTGCCAGCAGCTTAGTACCACGAGGGACCGGGGAGCTGTTTTTT. It is translated as CASSLVPRGTGELFF.

This clonotype turned up a few times. The chain joins TRBV7-9 to TRBJ2-5; no clear D gene. There are 13 residues in the CDR3. V was shortened by 4 bases and J by 7 bases, with 13 bases between the two germline ends. The V gene's germline CDR1 is SEHNR and CDR2 FQNEAQ (reference sequence). CDR3 residues: CASSSLERGTQYF. The CDR3 bases are TGTGCCAGCAGCTCCTTAGAACGCGGGACCCAGTACTTC. Filled out from reference TRBV7-9 and TRBJ2-5, the complete variable domain reads DTGVSQNPRHKITKRGQNVTFRCDPISEHNRLYWYRQTLGQGPEFLTYFQNEAQLEKSRLLSDRFSAERPKGSFSTLEIQRTEQGDSAMYLCASSSLERGTQYFGPGTRLLVL.

On this clonotype: No conserved phenylalanine or tryptophan is present at the end of the CDR3, so a read error is the likely explanation. The gene calls are TRBV5-5 and TRBJ2-7, with unresolved D. The CDR3 contains 12 residues. Between the trimmed V and J ends, which lost 2 bases and 5 bases, there was a span of 8 bases. Germline lookup yields CDR1 SGHKS and CDR2 YYEKEE (reference sequence). The CDR3 nucleotides are TGTGCCAGCAGCTTATCGGCCGACGAGCAGTACTTA. It encodes CASSLSADEQYL.

This clonotype has a count of ten or more. V and J are TRBV7-8 and TRBJ1-1; D gene ambiguous. Per germline, CDR1 SGHVS and CDR2 FQNEAQ. The V end was cut by 5 bases, the J end by 8 bases, with 12 bases between. The CDR3 length is 12 residues. CDR3 region: CASSPVRQEAFF. For the CDR3, the DNA is TGTGCCAGCAGCCCAGTACGACAAGAAGCTTTCTTT.

The chain employs TRBV4-1 and TRBJ2-2, with 7 bases fitting TRBD2. The CDR3 is 15 residues long. Trimming at V came to 1 base and at J to 4 bases, leaving 3 bases not matched to a gene. The V gene's germline CDR1 is MGHRA and CDR2 YSYEKL. CDR3 sequence reads: CASSQVAGVTGELFF. The DNA of the CDR3 is TGCGCCAGCAGCCAAGTGGCGGGAGTCACCGGGGAGCTGTTTTTT.

V usage is TRBV19 and J usage is TRBJ1-1, with D possibly matching TRBD1 (5 bases). Germline CDR1 LNHDA, CDR2 SQIVND (reference sequence). Trimming shortened V by 8 bases and J by 1 base, and 20 bases separated the two germline ends. CDR3 size: 16 residues. DNA for the CDR3: TGTGCCAGTCATAGTGCGATCCGGGACGGGAACACTGAAGCTTTCTTT. Amino acid sequence: CASHSAIRDGNTEAFF.

This clonotype showed up just a few times. The chain recombines TRBV11-2 with TRBJ1-1; D is unresolved. CDR3 length: 12 residues. Germline CDR1 SGHAT, CDR2 FQNNGV. Trimming shortened V by 5 bases and J by 10 bases, and 14 bases separated the two germline ends. CDR3 nucleotides: TGTGCCAGCAGCCGCCCCTCCGGGTTAGCTTTCTTT. Residues: CASSRPSGLAFF. Filled out from reference TRBV11-2 and TRBJ1-1, the complete variable domain reads EAGVAQSPRYKIIEKRQSVAFWCNPISGHATLYWYQQILGQGPKLLIQFQNNGVVDDSQLPKDRFSAERLKGVDSTLKIQPAKLEDSAVYLCASSRPSGLAFFGQGTRLTVV.

V is TRBV5-8 and J is TRBJ2-5, with 10 positions matching TRBD1. Trimming at V came to 4 bases and at J to 7 bases, leaving 13 bases not matched to a gene. Germline V gives CDR1 SGHTS, CDR2 YDEGEE. The CDR3 runs 16 residues. The CDR3 DNA reads as TGTGCCAGCAGCCCAGTCGGGACAGGGGAAATCAGGACCCAGTACTTC. It codes for CASSPVGTGEIRTQYF.

This clonotype was counted only a few times. This chain links TRBV20-1 with TRBJ1-1, with D unclear. The V end was cut by 1 base, the J end by 0 bases, with 12 bases between. CDR3 length: 15 residues. The germline CDR1 and CDR2 sequences are DFQATT and SNEGSKA (reference sequence). CDR3 in DNA: TGCAGTGCTAGAGTCGTACTTGAATTGAACACTGAAGCTTTCTTT. Translation: CSARVVLELNTEAFF.

The chain carries TRBV27 and TRBJ1-2, with a tentative D call TRBD1 (6 bases). CDR1 is MNHEY and CDR2 is SMNVEV in the germline V gene (reference sequence). V was trimmed by 4 bases and J by 4 bases, leaving 22 bases between them. The CDR3 totals 17 residues. The CDR3, as DNA: TGTGCCAGCAGTTCGTTCCCTCCCGGACAGAGAGCCTATGGCTACACCTTC. Its protein is CASSSFPPGQRAYGYTF.

In this sample, this clonotype turned up a few times. The rearrangement uses TRBV6-6 and TRBJ2-7; D unclear. Germline loops: CDR1 MNHNY, CDR2 SVGAGI (reference sequence). Trimming removed 2 bases at V and 3 bases at J, with 8 bases between. The CDR3 sequence is 13 residues long. CDR3 bases: TGTGCCAGCAGTTACGCCATACACTACGAGCAGTACTTC. This codes for CASSYAIHYEQYF.

This clonotype was detected many times. The chain couples TRBV7-2 to TRBJ2-3, with a tentative D call TRBD2 (6 bases). Trimming shortened V by 6 bases and J by 6 bases, and 19 bases separated the two germline ends. Germline CDR1 SGHTA, CDR2 FQGNSA. The CDR3 is made up of 15 amino acids. The CDR3 nucleotides are TGTGCCAGCAGGATACAAGCGGGCTTGGGTGATACGCAGTATTTT. Translated: CASRIQAGLGDTQYF.

This clonotype was observed many times. The chain couples TRBV7-2 to TRBJ2-1; D is undetermined. This CDR3 has 13 amino acids. Germline assignment: CDR1 SGHTA and CDR2 FQGNSA. V lost 6 bases, J lost 3 bases, and 9 bases lay in between. CDR3 amino acids: CASRTSRYNEQFF. In DNA, the CDR3 is TGTGCCAGCAGGACTTCGCGCTACAATGAGCAGTTCTTC.

CDR3 sequence: CASSDRAYSNQPQHF. As DNA, the CDR3 is TGTGCCAGCAGCGACAGGGCTTATAGCAATCAGCCCCAGCATTTT. The rearrangement uses TRBV6-5 and TRBJ1-5; the match to TRBD1 covers 7 bases. The CDR3 extends over 15 amino acids. Germline loops: CDR1 MNHEY, CDR2 SVGAGI. V shed 6 bases and J 0 bases; nucleotides not matched to a gene: 5.

This clonotype appeared a few times. The V call is TRBV6-2 or TRBV6-3, the J call TRBJ2-2; possibly TRBD2 for D (6 bases). From germline, CDR1 is MNHEY and CDR2 SVGEGT. Between the trimmed V and J ends, which lost 2 bases and 14 bases, there was a span of 9 bases. CDR3 length: 11 residues. Here the CDR3 reads CASSYPGGLFF. The DNA of the CDR3 is TGTGCCAGCAGTTACCCCGGGGGACTGTTTTTT.

This clonotype turned up a few times. The rearrangement joins TRBV7-2 to TRBJ2-1; TRBD2 matches at 8 bases. The V segment lost 4 bases and the J segment 5 bases; nucleotides outside the gene matches: 10. CDR1 and CDR2 from the germline V gene are SGHTA and FQGNSA. The CDR3 has 16 residues. CDR3 in DNA: TGTGCCAGCAGCTCCCGGGGGGGGGTTTCTCACAATGAGCAGTTCTTC. Protein sequence: CASSSRGGVSHNEQFF.

The rearrangement links TRBV4-2 to TRBJ1-5, with 9 bases matching TRBD1. The CDR3 is made up of 16 amino acids. The V segment lost 5 bases and the J segment 0 bases; nucleotides outside the gene matches: 5. Per the germline V gene, CDR1 is LGHNA and CDR2 is YNFKEQ. The CDR3 region is CASSARTGDSNQPQHF. The DNA for the CDR3 is TGTGCCAGCAGCGCCCGGACAGGGGATAGCAATCAGCCCCAGCATTTT.

This clonotype was picked up a small number of times. The gene calls are TRBV12-3 or TRBV12-4 and TRBJ1-1; D not resolved. The CDR3 runs 12 residues. With 5 bases removed from V and 4 bases from J, the gap between germline ends came to 8 bases. This chain's CDR3 is CASSRTSTEAFF. DNA for the CDR3: TGTGCCAGCAGTCGGACGAGCACTGAAGCTTTCTTT.

This clonotype was counted at least ten times. The CDR3 DNA reads TGTGCCAGCAGGGACAGGGTCGGAGAGCAGTACTTC. Amino acids: CASRDRVGEQYF. V usage is TRBV6-2 or TRBV6-3 and J usage is TRBJ2-7, with 8 nucleotides matching TRBD1. This CDR3 is 12 amino acids long. Per germline, CDR1 MNHEY and CDR2 SVGEGT. The trim removed 6 bases at V and 7 bases at J, leaving 5 bases unmatched.